One sample yielded the 4 T cell receptor beta chains listed below, sequenced in a study of T cell responses to AZD1222 COVID-19 vaccine. Assay used: immunoSEQ multiplex PCR; TCRdb lists only in-frame clones, some missing. The data contain 180,000 or so clones, about nine tenths of them singletons. Sequenced here: peripheral blood, sampled 28 days after the second AZD1222 dose. The receptors derive from an adult who received the AZD1222 COVID-19 vaccine.

The rearrangement uses TRBV18 and TRBJ1-6, with 9 bases identical to TRBD1. This CDR3 has 17 amino acids. Germline CDR1 is KGHSH and CDR2 is LQKENI. Trimming took 1 base from V and 5 from J; bases not matched to a gene: 6. Here the CDR3 DNA reads TGTGCCAGCTCACCACTGGAGGGACAGGGCAATAATTCACCCCTCCACTTT. As protein: CASSPLEGQGNNSPLHF. Combining the CDR3 with reference TRBV18 and TRBJ1-6 gives the whole variable domain NAGVMQNPRHLVRRRGQEARLRCSPMKGHSHVYWYRQLPEEGLKFMVYLQKENIIDESGMPKERFSAEFPKEGPSILRIQQVVRGDSAAYFCASSPLEGQGNNSPLHFGNGTRLTVT.

This clone came up once. This chain links TRBV6-5 with TRBJ1-6, with D possibly being TRBD1 (6 bases). CDR1 is MNHEY and CDR2 is SVGAGI in the germline V gene. With 7 bases removed from V and 9 bases from J, the gap between germline ends came to 16 bases. The CDR3 has 14 residues. CDR3 region: CASTKGGGGSPLHF. The CDR3 DNA sequence: TGTGCCAGCACCAAGGGAGGGGGGGGTTCACCCCTCCACTTT.

Written as DNA, the CDR3 is TGTGCCAGCAGCTGGGTCAAAGGGGGGTCTGGAAACACCATATATTTT. The encoded protein is CASSWVKGGSGNTIYF. The chain recombines TRBV7-8 with TRBJ1-3; perhaps TRBD1 as D (6 bases). Germline V gives CDR1 SGHVS, CDR2 FQNEAQ. CDR3 length: 16 residues. Deletions cut 4 bases from V and 1 base from J, with 14 bases between.

The rearrangement links TRBV10-3 to TRBJ2-7; 7 nucleotides agree with TRBD1. There are 16 residues in the CDR3. Germline CDR1 is ENHRY and CDR2 is SYGVKD. J lost 3 bases, V lost 0 bases, and 8 bases had no gene match. CDR3 nucleotides: TGTGCCATCAGTGAGTCCCAGGGGGTATCCGTCTACGAGCAGTACTTC. Translating gives CAISESQGVSVYEQYF.